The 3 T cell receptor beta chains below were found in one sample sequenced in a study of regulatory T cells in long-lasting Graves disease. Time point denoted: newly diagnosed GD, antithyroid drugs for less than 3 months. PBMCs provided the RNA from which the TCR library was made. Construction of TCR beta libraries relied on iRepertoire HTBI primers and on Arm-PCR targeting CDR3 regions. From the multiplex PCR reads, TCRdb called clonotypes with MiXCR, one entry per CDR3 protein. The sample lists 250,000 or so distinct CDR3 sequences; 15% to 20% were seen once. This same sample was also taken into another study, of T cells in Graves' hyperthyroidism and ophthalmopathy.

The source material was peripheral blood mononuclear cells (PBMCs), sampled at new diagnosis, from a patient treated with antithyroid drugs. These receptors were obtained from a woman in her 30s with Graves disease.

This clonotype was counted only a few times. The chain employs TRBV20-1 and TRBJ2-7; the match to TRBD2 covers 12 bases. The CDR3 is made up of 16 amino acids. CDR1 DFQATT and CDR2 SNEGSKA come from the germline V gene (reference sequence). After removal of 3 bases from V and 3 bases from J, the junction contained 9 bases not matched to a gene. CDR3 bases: TGCAGTGCTAGTGGCGTGACTAGCGGGGGAAACTACGAGCAGTACTTC. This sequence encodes CSASGVTSGGNYEQYF.

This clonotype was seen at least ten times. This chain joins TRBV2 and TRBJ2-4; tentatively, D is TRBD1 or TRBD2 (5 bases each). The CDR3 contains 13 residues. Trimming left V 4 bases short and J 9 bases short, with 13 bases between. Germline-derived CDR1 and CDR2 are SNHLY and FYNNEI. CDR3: CASSGDGLGIQYF. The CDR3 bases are TGTGCCAGCAGTGGGGACGGACTTGGCATTCAGTACTTC. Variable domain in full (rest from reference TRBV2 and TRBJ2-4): EPEVTQTPSHQVTQMGQEVILRCVPISNHLYFYWYRQILGQKVEFLVSFYNNEISEKSEIFDDQFSVERPDGSNFTLKIRSTKLEDSAMYFCASSGDGLGIQYFGAGTRLSVL.

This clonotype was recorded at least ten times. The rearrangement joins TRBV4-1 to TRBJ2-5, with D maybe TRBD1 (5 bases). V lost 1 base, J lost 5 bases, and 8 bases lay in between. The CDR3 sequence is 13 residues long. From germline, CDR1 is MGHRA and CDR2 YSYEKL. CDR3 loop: CASSQGPGETQYF. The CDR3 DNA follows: TGCGCCAGCAGCCAAGGACCAGGGGAGACCCAGTACTTC.